This is a list of T cell receptor beta chains from one sample in a study of monozygotic twins with inflammatory bowel disease. TCRdb derives one entry per CDR3 protein from the 5' RACE reads, leaving out DNA. The table lists 150,000 or so distinct CDR3 sequences. The material sequenced was blood. The receptors derive from a human donor with ulcerative colitis or Crohn's disease, or a healthy co-twin of an affected twin (not recorded which). Both conserved end residues are part of each CDR3.

j_gene	v_gene	CDR3aa
TRBJ2-3	TRBV6-5	CASSTSITSTDTQYF
TRBJ2-3	TRBV9	CASSGHLAGGSTDTQYF
TRBJ2-7	TRBV5-1	CASSLGWDEQYF
TRBJ1-1	TRBV5-1	CASSLDIAGRTEAFF
TRBJ2-2	TRBV7-2	CASSLRQGGTGELFF
TRBJ1-1	TRBV11-2	CASSLAGSMNTEAFF
TRBJ1-6	TRBV4-3	CASSQELRGPRSPLHF
TRBJ1-4	TRBV18	CASSTGTANEKLFF
TRBJ1-6	TRBV20-1	CSAREGEGSYNSPLHF
TRBJ2-7	TRBV6-1	CASSRDTAGSGEQYF
TRBJ2-5	TRBV5-1	CASSLRADQETQYF
TRBJ2-1	TRBV24-1	CATSPLNSPYNEQFF
TRBJ1-4	TRBV7-2	CASSMDRYRNEKLFF
TRBJ2-7	TRBV10-3	CAINEGVSSYEQYF
TRBJ2-7	TRBV5-1	CASSLLGLAGGLPSYEQYF
TRBJ2-1	TRBV20-1	CSASRDSLYNEQFF
TRBJ1-5	TRBV2	CASQFRGSNQPQHF
TRBJ2-7	TRBV7-2	CASSLATGQGYEQYF
TRBJ1-5	TRBV7-2	CASSPRGGAYSNQPQHF
TRBJ2-7	TRBV29-1	CSVGSRLTYEQYF
TRBJ1-1	TRBV7-8	CASSFGRQGDTEAFF
TRBJ2-7	TRBV19	CASSFRDRDYEQYF
TRBJ1-3	TRBV14	CASSQGGGDLDTIYF
TRBJ2-5	TRBV7-2	CASSPPQETQYF
TRBJ2-3	TRBV6-1	CASAVGGPLTDTQYF
TRBJ2-7	TRBV7-9	CAPWAVPSYEQYF
TRBJ2-7	TRBV7-2	CASSLDTGTTAQYF
TRBJ2-7	TRBV29-1	CSVRDFTAYEQYF
TRBJ2-7	TRBV29-1	CSVEYGTGRPYEQYF
TRBJ1-3	TRBV7-6	CASSPRTGEYGNTIYF
TRBJ2-1	TRBV10-3	CATQGGDNEQFF
TRBJ2-5	TRBV6-1	CASSRGRGAGVTQYF
TRBJ1-2	TRBV3-1	CASSKGGQGLSGYTF
TRBJ2-7	TRBV5-1	CASSSGLAGGRHEQYF
TRBJ1-4	TRBV20-1	CSARMDKNEKLFF
TRBJ2-1	TRBV6-5	CASSYGPTGISYNEQFF
TRBJ2-2	TRBV5-1	CASSPPGPPYTGELFF
TRBJ1-6	TRBV11-2	CASSLETGVYSPLHF
TRBJ2-7	TRBV11-3	CASSSTGQGGEQYF
TRBJ2-5	TRBV7-2	CASSLWGSGVGGETQYF
TRBJ2-2	TRBV6-2/TRBV6-3	CASSYPYAGKNTGELFF
TRBJ1-1	TRBV30	CAWSVLRNGEAFF
TRBJ2-3	TRBV7-2	CASSYRGRSITDTQYF
TRBJ1-1	TRBV5-5	CASKPGGQGPTEAFF
TRBJ1-1	TRBV27	CASQGMGNTEAFF
TRBJ2-3	TRBV27	CASSFNRGPDTQYF